The clone carrying this TCR beta chain was found many times. MiXCR, applied by TCRdb to the 5' RACE reads, yields one record per CDR3 protein. Found here are 45,000 to 75,000 distinct CDR3 sequences, around 5.6% of them singletons; the top ten hold 6.8%. The data derive from a study of early T cells in non-severe SARS-CoV-2 infection. Germline V gives CDR1 SQVTM, CDR2 ANQGSEA. The V end was cut by 4 bases, the J end by 5 bases, with 12 bases between. The CDR3 consists of 12 residues. The clonotype comes from an adult who was a healthcare worker with PCR-confirmed SARS-CoV-2 infection or an uninfected control (not recorded which). Sequencing input: whole blood. The rearrangement links TRBV29-1 to TRBJ2-7, with D perhaps matching TRBD1 (5 bases). The CDR3 protein is CSVGQTMHEQYF. Here the CDR3 DNA reads TGCAGCGTTGGACAGACCATGCACGAGCAGTACTTC.